The next 3 T cell receptor beta chains were all read from a single sample in a study of shared clonotypes between healthy human individuals. Repertoires were generated with immunoSEQ multiplex PCR, while TCRdb's copy carries only in-frame clones and drops some. The table has about 490,000 clones, over 65% seen once. Specimen: PBMCs. The receptors were gathered from a woman between 40 and 50 years old in good health. Some clones in this sample may be carry-over from other donors' samples.

This chain links TRBV5-4 with TRBJ2-1; weak D call: TRBD1 (6 bases). The germline CDR1 and CDR2 sequences are SGHNT and YYREEE (reference sequence). The CDR3 totals 14 residues. Trimming left V 4 bases short and J 4 bases short, with 12 bases between. This CDR3 reads CASSLGTPYNEQFF. The CDR3 DNA sequence: TGTGCCAGCAGCCTCGGGACACCATACAATGAGCAGTTCTTC.

This clone was detected a few times. The V call is TRBV10-3, the J call TRBJ1-5; D may be TRBD1 (5 bases). Germline CDR1 ENHRY, CDR2 SYGVKD. CDR3 size: 13 residues. Trimming pared 6 bases from V and 1 base from J, leaving 7 bases between. The CDR3 DNA is TGTGCCATCAGCTGGGACAGCAATCAGCCCCAGCATTTT. As protein: CAISWDSNQPQHF.

The chain combines TRBV28 with TRBJ2-3, with TRBD2 matching 7 bases. V lost 5 bases and J lost 4; bases outside the gene matches: 12. Germline V gene lookup returns CDR1 MDHEN and CDR2 SYDVKM. CDR3 length: 16 residues. The CDR3 DNA follows: TGTGCCAGCAGTGTTACGGGGAGGGCCGAGGCAGATACGCAGTATTTT. Encoded protein: CASSVTGRAEADTQYF.